This T cell receptor beta chain appears in the sequencing data of a study of blood T cell repertoires in COVID-19. Background on the study: From T cells, B-cell-depleted T cells, or PBMCs came the material, which was cDNA or gDNA.

Clinical history reported by participants formed the basis on which cohorts were assigned. The V and J ends lost 3 bases and 8 bases, in that order; junction bases with no gene match: 3. The CDR3 sequence is 12 residues long. CDR1 is GTSNPN and CDR2 is SVGIG in the germline V gene (reference sequence). Here immunoSEQ multiplex PCR was the method, and the copy in TCRdb shows in-frame clones only, minus some. The table shows 250,000 to 350,000 clones, with 85% to 90% occurring only once. V usage is TRBV30 and J usage is TRBJ1-4; 7 bases fit TRBD1. Input material: PBMCs or T cells enriched from blood (not recorded which). This receptor was identified in a woman aged 18-35 years who had recovered from COVID-19. The CDR3 loop is CAWRSTGEKLFF. CDR3 DNA sequence: TGTGCCTGGAGATCGACAGGGGAAAAACTGTTTTTT.